These 28 T cell receptor beta chains originate from one sample sequenced in a study of shared clonotypes between healthy human individuals. Using immunoSEQ multiplex PCR, the repertoire was profiled, and TCRdb retains in-frame clones only, with some absent. The sample includes hundreds of thousands of clones, around three quarters of them seen just once. Sequenced material: memory CD4+ T cells sorted from blood. Subset indicated: CD45RA-negative fraction. The receptors shown here come from a woman in her twenties or thirties in good health.

The chain combines TRBV5-1 with TRBJ1-3; no clear D gene. V was trimmed by 0 bases and J by 2 bases, leaving 9 bases between them. The CDR3 runs 15 residues. Per germline, CDR1 SGHRS and CDR2 YFSETQ. CDR3 amino acids: CASSLDGRPGNTIYF. The CDR3 DNA reads as TGCGCCAGCAGCTTGGATGGGCGACCTGGAAACACCATATATTTT.

This clone was counted a few times. The sample has other DNA sequences that encode this CDR3 too. CDR3 nucleotides: TGTGCCAGCAGCTTAGATAGCAGCTACAATGAGCAGTTCTTC. Translation: CASSLDSSYNEQFF. The V and J genes are TRBV7-2 and TRBJ2-1; D is uncertain. Trimming removed 1 base from V and 3 bases from J, with 7 bases in between. This CDR3 comprises 14 residues. Germline CDR1 is SGHTA and CDR2 is FQGNSA.

This clone was detected a few times. The chain is built from TRBV5-1 and TRBJ2-1; possibly TRBD2 for D (5 bases). The V and J ends lost 4 bases and 3 bases respectively, with 20 bases between them. This CDR3 comprises 17 residues. The germline V gene has CDR1 SGHRS and CDR2 YFSETQ. DNA of the CDR3: TGCGCCAGCAGCCCTGATCGACTAACCGCCCGCTACAATGAGCAGTTCTTC. It codes for CASSPDRLTARYNEQFF.

J is TRBJ1-5 and V is TRBV7-2, with 9 bases identical to TRBD1. Trimming removed 6 bases from V and 4 bases from J; junction bases left unmatched: 7. This CDR3 region has 15 residues. CDR1 is SGHTA and CDR2 is FQGNSA in the germline V gene. The CDR3 loop is CASREQGALNQPQHF. In DNA, the CDR3 is TGTGCCAGCAGAGAACAGGGGGCCTTAAATCAGCCCCAGCATTTT. Supplemented by reference TRBV7-2 and TRBJ1-5, the full variable domain reads GAGVSQSPSNKVTEKGKDVELRCDPISGHTALYWYRQSLGQGLEFLIYFQGNSAPDKSGLPSDRFSAERTGGSVSTLTIQRTQQEDSAVYLCASREQGALNQPQHFGDGTRLSIL.

Concerning this clone itself: The sample holds other DNA sequences that translate to the same CDR3. This sequence joins TRBV4-2 and TRBJ1-2; 7 bases agree with TRBD1. The junction had 5 bases not matched to a gene; V was cut back by 0 bases and J by 4 bases. Per germline, CDR1 LGHNA and CDR2 YNFKEQ. There are 15 residues in the CDR3. The CDR3: CASSQDQGGGYGYTF. As DNA, the CDR3 is TGTGCCAGCAGCCAAGATCAGGGGGGTGGCTATGGCTACACCTTC.

This clone was observed a handful of times. The chain is built from TRBV5-1 and TRBJ1-1; D possibly corresponds to TRBD1 (6 bases). Germline V lookup: CDR1 SGHRS, CDR2 YFSETQ. This CDR3 is 15 amino acids long. The V end lost 4 bases, the J end lost 0 bases, and 13 bases lay between the germline ends. As DNA, the CDR3 is TGCGCCAGCAGCCCCGCGGGACACCTGAACACTGAAGCTTTCTTT. Amino acids: CASSPAGHLNTEAFF.

This clone has a handful of counts. The chain combines TRBV6-1 with TRBJ2-4; a weak D match, TRBD1 (6 bases). From germline, CDR1 is MNHNS and CDR2 SASEGT. The CDR3 is 14 amino acids. Trimming shortened V by 6 bases and J by 3 bases, and 12 bases separated the two germline ends. Here the CDR3 DNA reads TGTGCCAGCAGACAGGGTGGTGGCAAAAACATTCAGTACTTC. It encodes CASRQGGGKNIQYF.

The CDR3 sequence is CASRFYSSARGEQETQYF. CDR3 nucleotide sequence: TGCGCCAGCAGGTTTTACAGTAGCGCGAGAGGGGAACAAGAGACCCAGTACTTC. V usage is TRBV5-1 and J usage is TRBJ2-5; D is perhaps TRBD1 or TRBD2 (5 bases each). The CDR3 is 18 amino acids. Trimming took 5 bases from V and 2 from J, leaving 25 bases between them. Germline CDR1 reads SGHRS; CDR2 reads YFSETQ.

The chain combines TRBV2 with TRBJ1-2; no reliable D call. Germline V CDR1 and CDR2: SNHLY, FYNNEI. The CDR3 has 12 residues. Deletions cut 9 bases from V and 1 base from J, with 9 bases between. The CDR3 sequence: CARGRDNYGYTF. In DNA, the CDR3 is TGTGCCAGGGGTAGGGATAACTATGGCTACACCTTC.

In regard to this clone: Other DNA sequences of this sample code for an identical CDR3. The rearrangement uses TRBV5-1 and TRBJ2-3; the D is unclear. Trimming removed 0 bases at V and 2 bases at J, with 7 bases between. The length of the CDR3 is 14 residues. Germline loops: CDR1 SGHRS, CDR2 YFSETQ. The CDR3 region has the DNA TGCGCCAGCAGCTTGGCAGGCTCCACAGATACGCAGTATTTT. Translating gives CASSLAGSTDTQYF.

The chain combines TRBV7-9 with TRBJ2-1; no clear D gene. CDR1 and CDR2 (germline): SEHNR, FQNEAQ (reference sequence). Trimming cost V 7 bases and J 6 bases, with 13 bases left between them. The CDR3 runs 13 residues. CDR3 in DNA: TGTGCCAGCACCTGGGCTCAACCCAATGAGCAGTTCTTC. Protein product: CASTWAQPNEQFF.

This clone was seen a few times. The rearrangement uses TRBV4-2 and TRBJ1-5; D perhaps matches TRBD1 (5 bases). The CDR3 runs 15 residues. Trimming shortened V by 1 base and J by 2 bases, and 9 bases separated the two germline ends. Looked up from germline, CDR1 is LGHNA and CDR2 is YNFKEQ. The CDR3 sequence is CASSQGTTGNQPQHF. Here the CDR3 DNA reads TGTGCCAGCAGCCAAGGGACGACAGGCAATCAGCCCCAGCATTTT.

To note about this clone: This same CDR3 is encoded by further DNA sequences in the sample. The CDR3 reads CASSLRYEQYF. The CDR3 DNA is TGTGCCAGCAGTTTGAGGTACGAGCAGTACTTC. The rearrangement links TRBV28 to TRBJ2-7; no clear D. The ends were cut back, 3 bases at V and 4 bases at J, with 4 bases in the middle. CDR3 length: 11 amino acids. Germline CDR1 MDHEN, CDR2 SYDVKM. Filled out from reference TRBV28 and TRBJ2-7, the complete variable domain reads DVKVTQSSRYLVKRTGEKVFLECVQDMDHENMFWYRQDPGLGLRLIYFSYDVKMKEKGDIPEGYSVSREKKERFSLILESASTNQTSMYLCASSLRYEQYFGPGTRLTVT.

CDR3 sequence (DNA): TGTGCCAGCAGCTTAACCGGAGACGAGCAGTACTTC. It is translated as CASSLTGDEQYF. The genes are TRBV11-2 and TRBJ2-7; no firm D call. Per germline, CDR1 SGHAT and CDR2 FQNNGV. CDR3 length equals 12 residues. Trimming removed 2 bases at V and 5 bases at J, with 7 bases between.

This sequence joins TRBV19 and TRBJ1-5, with 8 positions matching TRBD1. V lost 7 bases, J lost 6 bases, and 5 bases stayed unmatched. Germline values: CDR1 LNHDA, CDR2 SQIVND (reference sequence). The CDR3 sequence is 13 residues long. CDR3 in amino acids: CASKTGDVQPQHF. CDR3 in DNA: TGTGCCAGTAAGACAGGGGATGTTCAGCCCCAGCATTTT. The full variable domain, in which reference TRBV19 and TRBJ1-5 provide the parts outside the CDR3, is DGGITQSPKYLFRKEGQNVTLSCEQNLNHDAMYWYRQDPGQGLRLIYYSQIVNDFQKGDIAEGYSVSREKKESFPLTVTSAQKNPTAFYLCASKTGDVQPQHFGDGTRLSIL.

This clone appeared a few times. The CDR3 DNA reads TGTGCCAGCAGTGAACAGTACGGGCCCTACGAGCAGTACTTC. Protein: CASSEQYGPYEQYF. The chain is built from TRBV2 and TRBJ2-7; D ambiguous. This CDR3 spans 14 amino acids. V shed 2 bases and J shed 2 bases, with 10 bases lying between them. The germline V gene encodes CDR1 SNHLY and CDR2 FYNNEI.

The chain joins TRBV6-1 to TRBJ2-3, with D unresolved. The CDR3 runs to 13 residues. In germline, CDR1 is MNHNS, CDR2 SASEGT. Trimming cost V 3 bases and J 4 bases, with 8 bases left between them. The DNA of the CDR3 is TGTGCCAGCAGTGAGGGTCTCCCAGATACGCAGTATTTT. Encoded protein: CASSEGLPDTQYF.

At least ten counts were recorded for this clone. The chain uses TRBV25-1 and TRBJ2-5; D may be TRBD1 (6 bases). There are 14 residues in the CDR3. CDR1 MGHDK and CDR2 SYGVNS come from the germline V gene. Trimming shortened V by 3 bases and J by 6 bases, and 14 bases separated the two germline ends. CDR3 bases: TGTGCCAGCAGTGATGCGGGCAGGGGACAGACCCAGTACTTC. This codes for CASSDAGRGQTQYF.

The chain joins TRBV15 to TRBJ2-2; D may correspond to TRBD1 or TRBD2 (5 bases each). V was trimmed by 1 base and J by 7 bases, leaving 16 bases between them. The CDR3 is 16 residues long. Germline V gene lookup returns CDR1 LNHNV and CDR2 YYDKDF (reference sequence). The CDR3 DNA reads TGTGCCACCAGCAGAGGGAACGGGGCGAAGGGCGGGGAGCTGTTTTTT. Its protein product is CATSRGNGAKGGELFF.

This clone was found once. The same CDR3 arises from other DNA sequences in this sample as well. The chain uses TRBV19 and TRBJ1-1; D ambiguous. The CDR3 is made up of 14 amino acids. Trimming removed 1 base at V and 1 base at J, with 7 bases between. Germline CDR1 LNHDA, CDR2 SQIVND (reference sequence). The CDR3 reads CASSIGGWNTEAFF. The CDR3 region has the DNA TGTGCCAGTAGTATAGGAGGCTGGAACACTGAAGCTTTCTTT.

The chain links TRBV20-1 to TRBJ1-2; D gene unclear. V lost 3 bases to trimming and J lost 2 bases, with 4 bases between them. Germline CDR1 is DFQATT and CDR2 is SNEGSKA (reference sequence). The CDR3 is made up of 11 amino acids. This chain's CDR3 is CSASENYGYTF. The CDR3 DNA reads TGCAGTGCTAGCGAGAACTATGGCTACACCTTC.

A few counts support this clone. V is TRBV7-3 and J is TRBJ2-1; TRBD1 might be the D (6 bases). The CDR3 covers 13 residues. Germline loops: CDR1 SGHTA, CDR2 FQGTGA. V was cut by 2 bases and J by 8 bases, with 10 bases left in between. The CDR3 region has the DNA TGTGCCAGCAGCTTACAGGGGCCCGATGAGCAGTTCTTC. It yields the protein CASSLQGPDEQFF.

This clone has only one observation. The chain couples TRBV6-5 to TRBJ2-5, with 9 bases fitting TRBD2. The DNA matches TRBJ2-7 better at its end, which makes the J call doubtful. CDR3 size: 13 residues. Germline CDR1 and CDR2: MNHEY and SVGAGI. The CDR3 spells CASSLAGTYEQYF. The CDR3 nucleotides read TGTGCCAGTTCACTAGCGGGTACCTACGAGCAGTACTTC.

This clone showed up many times. J is TRBJ1-4 and V is TRBV6-1; no clear D gene. Germline lookup yields CDR1 MNHNS and CDR2 SASEGT. This CDR3 contains 14 residues. V lost 5 bases to trimming and J lost 7 bases, with 14 bases between them. The CDR3 DNA reads TGTGCCAGCAGTTTAGGCCCCCGGACTGAAAAACTGTTTTTT. Amino acid sequence: CASSLGPRTEKLFF.

The chain is built from TRBV7-2 and TRBJ1-5; D gene unclear. The germline V and J ends were trimmed by 2 bases and 2 bases, with 10 bases remaining between them. The CDR3 is 15 residues long. Germline lookup yields CDR1 SGHTA and CDR2 FQGNSA. Here the CDR3 DNA reads TGTGCCAGCAGCTTATCGTCCGATGGCAATCAGCCCCAGCATTTT. It translates to CASSLSSDGNQPQHF.

This clone was counted only a few times. The same CDR3 can be traced to other DNA sequences in this sample. The V call is TRBV14, the J call TRBJ1-2; 7 bases line up with TRBD1. V trimming: 3 bases; J trimming: 2 bases; junction bases outside the gene matches: 0. The CDR3 covers 13 residues. In germline, CDR1 is SGHDN, CDR2 FVKESK. The CDR3: CASSQGQNYGYTF. CDR3 DNA sequence: TGTGCCAGCAGCCAGGGACAGAACTATGGCTACACCTTC.

This clone was detected a few times. CDR3 protein: CASSFGVGPQHF. As DNA, the CDR3 is TGTGCCAGCAGTTTCGGTGTGGGGCCCCAGCATTTT. The chain uses TRBV28 and TRBJ1-5; D not certain. The ends were cut back, 3 bases at V and 9 bases at J, with 9 bases in the middle. The CDR3 covers 12 residues. From germline, CDR1 is MDHEN and CDR2 SYDVKM.

The chain carries TRBV5-1 and TRBJ2-3; tentatively, D is TRBD1 or TRBD2 (6 bases each). V lost 0 bases to trimming and J lost 3 bases, with 20 bases between them. The germline gives CDR1 SGHRS, CDR2 YFSETQ. The CDR3 has 18 residues. CDR3 in DNA: TGCGCCAGCAGCTTGGTAAGCGGCGGGACAACCCGGACAGATACGCAGTATTTT. It specifies CASSLVSGGTTRTDTQYF. The whole variable domain, remainder taken from reference TRBV5-1 and TRBJ2-3, is KAGVTQTPRYLIKTRGQQVTLSCSPISGHRSVSWYQQTPGQGLQFLFEYFSETQRNKGNFPGRFSGRQFSNSRSEMNVSTLELGDSALYLCASSLVSGGTTRTDTQYFGPGTRLTVL.